This T cell receptor (beta chain) was identified in a study of regulatory T cells in long-lasting Graves disease (dated by TCRdb to 2020 to 2022). In terms of the full investigation: Newly diagnosed Graves' disease patients had taken antithyroid drugs for less than 3 months. A total of about 33 samples underwent TCR sequencing: about 13 from persistent and approximately 20 from newly diagnosed Graves' disease patients. The study was conducted in China and was registered as a clinical trial. Persistent Graves' disease patients were compared with newly diagnosed Graves' disease patients by peripheral blood TCR sequencing and RNA sequencing. Overall study results and their limits: TRBV28, TRBJ1-2 and TRBJ2-5 were preferentially used in persistent disease, while TRBV20-1 and TRBJ2-1 were favored in newly diagnosed disease. Sequencing and analysis were restricted to the TCR beta chain. The authors noted that the small sample size was a limitation that may lower accuracy. More public clonotypes were shared among persistent patients (around 3,000) than among newly diagnosed patients (more than 900). The study examined only peripheral blood because the primary lesion, thyroid tissue, could not be accessed. Compared with newly diagnosed patients, persistent Graves' disease patients had lower TCR Shannon entropy and fewer highly expanded clones, which suggests clonal expansion.

The sample holds many counts of this clonotype. It has no known antigen specificity. No per-base quality is available; no much larger clone lies one base away. Preparation of the library involved multiplex PCR. This sample was sequenced with an Illumina HiSeq 4000. iRepertoire HTBI primers and Arm-PCR amplification of CDR3 regions were used to construct TCR beta libraries. Before sequencing, the PCR products underwent gel purification. The paper's data handling went like this. A total of fewer than 80 TRBV and 14 TRBJ segments were identified across samples and were used for gene usage analysis of CDR3 amino acid clonotypes. COPE and FqMerger were used to merge filtered high-quality paired reads into contigs. BLAST was used to align contigs to IMGT TRBV, TRBD and TRBJ reference genes, with CDR3 defined following IMGT. Any clonotype with a frequency above 0.1% was classified as a highly expanded clone. Shannon entropy was used to measure repertoire diversity, and the Gini coefficient was used to measure V-J evenness. Clonotypes shared by more than one individual were considered public. TCRdb trimmed the raw reads at Q25, called clones with MiXCR and kept productive beta chains. Duplicate CDR3 protein sequences are folded into a single record with the most common DNA and genes. The V and J calls follow TCRdb's processing rather than the paper's. Within this sample are 500,000 or so distinct CDR3 sequences, with about 16% of them counted one time only. Of the sample, around a quarter falls within the top ten clones.

Explained via the paper, the time point label denotes: newly diagnosed GD, antithyroid drugs for less than 3 months. RNA was extracted from PBMCs in TRIzol for both TCR sequencing and RNA sequencing. The diagnosis of Graves' disease followed American Thyroid Association guidelines. Patients for the study were recruited at an endocrinology department in Xi'an, China. Each patient gave approximately 10 milliliters of peripheral blood, collected in an EDTA anticoagulant tube. Ficoll Paque Plus density gradient separation was used to isolate PBMCs, and no additional T cell sorting was done. An Agilent 2100 Bioanalyzer and agarose gel were used to check RNA quality, and a NanoDrop 2000 was used to measure RNA concentration. The junction shows trimming of 5 bases on V and 6 bases on J, and the gene matches do not reach 4 bases of it. The germline V gene (reference sequence) supplies CDR1 MNHEY and CDR2 SMNVEV. The cysteine opens and the phenylalanine closes a CDR3 of 13 amino acids. The entry retains the CDR3 DNA only, 39 bases that are in frame from base 1.

These data are also associated with another study on T cells in Graves' hyperthyroidism and ophthalmopathy. The second source states: Stable Graves' hyperthyroidism was defined as the absence of progression to ophthalmopathy over 18 months of follow-up. Hyperthyroidism patients were newly diagnosed, with disease duration under 2 months, and aged 18 to 65 years. Exclusion was applied to patients with uncontrolled infections, other autoimmune diseases, pregnancy or lactation. Diagnoses were based on clinical symptoms, serum thyroxine and TRAb, thyroid ultrasound and orbital computed tomography. A first-round RT-PCR of the TCR CDR3 used the HTBI primer set with the Qiagen OneStep RT-PCR kit. Most expanded thyroid clonotypes (frequency above 0.001) were also found in blood, which suggests that blood repertoires may mirror thyroid immune responses. A model built on a 13 V-J signature distinguished ophthalmopathy from stable hyperthyroidism, reaching roughly 88% sensitivity and approximately 83% specificity in cross-validation and 80%/75% in testing. In validation, progression to ophthalmopathy was predicted by the model with roughly 71% sensitivity and 72.22% specificity, a median of approximately 6.5 months before onset. To identify TCR V-J signatures that set the groups apart, the researchers used a discovery cohort of roughly 100 patients, made up of about 44 with Graves' ophthalmopathy and about 60 with stable Graves' hyperthyroidism. Prospective prediction of ophthalmopathy was tested in an independent validation cohort consisting of roughly 19 hyperthyroidism patients and over 15 patients who later progressed to ophthalmopathy. The 75 to 100 discovery patients were randomly split 7:3 into training and test sets. In roughly six Graves' hyperthyroidism patients, the study also compared T-cell repertoires from thyroid tissue with T-cell repertoires from blood. Once sampling was done, hyperthyroidism patients were given methimazole at a starting dose of 30 mg daily, whereas ophthalmopathy patients were given high-dose intravenous methylprednisolone. Libraries were constructed in a second round of multiplex PCR, after which size selection and purification were performed. Libraries were sequenced paired-end with 100 bp reads on an Illumina HiSeq2000. SOAPnuke was used to process the raw data, throwing out any read that contained adapters or uncalled bases, had a mean Phred below 15, or lacked an exact constant-primer or identifier match. High-quality paired reads were merged using COPE v1.2.5, and each unique nucleotide sequence was defined as a clonotype. MiTCR v1.1 was used to align clonotypes to the IMGT TRBV, TRBD and TRBJ reference segments. The analysis included only V-J combinations with a frequency above 0.0001, which together covered more than 99% of the repertoires. The TCS score was defined as the ratio of F50 (clonal expansion) to E x V (chaos), calculated using BLOSUM62-based TCRdist between CDR3 peptides within each V-J. Welch's t-statistics and random forest reduced approximately 520 V-J features to about 12, which were used in a naive Bayes classifier (R e1071). Sample size was not statistically predetermined, and blinding of investigators to group allocation was not performed. TCR Vbeta CDR3 sequencing of 120 to 150 peripheral blood samples (around 45 ophthalmopathy, about 74 hyperthyroidism and roughly 17 progressor patients) is reported in the paper.

The source was peripheral blood mononuclear cells (PBMCs), collected at new diagnosis, from a patient treated with antithyroid drugs. The sequence was collected from a woman aged 40 to 65 with Graves disease. Donor details come from another sample of the same person, matched by shared clones. The V and J segments used are TRBV27 and TRBJ2-1, with TRBD1 identical over 7 junction bases. The DNA sequence follows: TGTGCCAGCAGTGGCAGGGGGATCAATGAGCAGTTCTTC. It translates to CASSGRGINEQFF.